The TCR beta chain under discussion was sequenced for a study of T cell repertoires in cytomegalovirus infection. This clonotype came up a few times. TCRdb independently ran MiXCR on the reads; one entry per CDR3 protein. The sample carries about 100,000 distinct CDR3 sequences, about 25% recorded once. The receptor was derived from a human donor in good health (CMV status not recorded). Some clones in this sample may be carry-over from other donors' samples. The sequenced sample was CD8+ T cells from PBMCs.

CDR3 nucleotides: TGTGCCAGCACTTCCAGGGTCACCGGGGAGCTGTTTTTT. Amino acid sequence: CASTSRVTGELFF. This chain links TRBV6-6 with TRBJ2-2; the D gene is possibly TRBD1 (5 bases). Germline CDR1 MNHNY, CDR2 SVGAGI (reference sequence). This CDR3 has 13 amino acids. The V end was cut by 7 bases, the J end by 4 bases, with 10 bases between.